These 8 T cell receptor beta chains were sequenced from one sample in a study of Graves' ophthalmopathy and Graves' hyperthyroidism. Amplified TCR beta CDR3 regions were obtained using RNA transcripts as template. HTBI primers primed a first-round RT-PCR, and a second-round multiplex PCR followed. Each CDR3 protein gets one entry after TCRdb re-called the multiplex PCR reads with MiXCR. The sample records around 400,000 distinct CDR3 sequences, more than 20% being singletons. The sequenced sample was peripheral blood. The receptors here all came from a woman aged 18-29 years with stable Graves' hyperthyroidism.

This clonotype came up many times. The rearrangement uses TRBV20-1 and TRBJ2-7; D is unclear. The length of the CDR3 is 11 residues. Germline assignment: CDR1 DFQATT and CDR2 SNEGSKA (reference sequence). The V and J ends lost 3 bases and 2 bases respectively, with 5 bases between them. The CDR3 is CSARMTYEQYF. Here the CDR3 DNA reads TGCAGTGCTAGGATGACCTACGAGCAGTACTTC.

This clonotype was counted many times. The gene calls are TRBV2 and TRBJ2-7, with D perhaps matching TRBD2 (5 bases). This CDR3 contains 14 residues. Trimming shortened V by 7 bases and J by 2 bases, and 15 bases separated the two germline ends. CDR1 and CDR2 from the germline V gene are SNHLY and FYNNEI. The CDR3 loop reads CASNRGAGAYEQYF. Here the CDR3 DNA reads TGTGCCAGCAATCGGGGTGCCGGAGCCTACGAGCAGTACTTC. The entire variable domain, with the rest obtained from reference TRBV2 and TRBJ2-7, is as follows: EPEVTQTPSHQVTQMGQEVILRCVPISNHLYFYWYRQILGQKVEFLVSFYNNEISEKSEIFDDQFSVERPDGSNFTLKIRSTKLEDSAMYFCASNRGAGAYEQYFGPGTRLTVT.

This clonotype occurred many times. The chain recombines TRBV12-3 or TRBV12-4 with TRBJ1-2; TRBD1 agrees at 10 bases. J was trimmed by 6 bases and V by 5 bases; bases with no gene match: 6. The length of the CDR3 is 14 residues. CDR3 protein: CASSRVGTGDGYTF. CDR3 DNA: TGTGCCAGCAGTCGAGTCGGGACAGGGGATGGCTACACCTTC.

The J gene is TRBJ1-4, the V gene TRBV19; TRBD1 might be the D (6 bases). V was cut by 6 bases and J by 7 bases, with 18 bases left in between. Per germline, CDR1 LNHDA and CDR2 SQIVND (reference sequence). The CDR3 extends over 15 amino acids. CDR3 bases: TGTGCCAGTAGACGAACAGGGATAAATGGTGAAAAACTGTTTTTT. Protein sequence: CASRRTGINGEKLFF.

Points on this clonotype: Given a much more abundant clone one base away, this may be a read error. The rearrangement links TRBV24-1 to TRBJ1-2, with 7 bases identical to TRBD1. V shed 4 bases, J shed 4 bases, and the junction held 2 bases outside the gene matches. CDR3 length equals 13 residues. Germline V gene data show CDR1 as KGHDR and CDR2 as SFDVKD. DNA for the CDR3: TGTGCCACCAGTGACAGGGGGTCCTATGGCTACACCTTC. Amino acids: CATSDRGSYGYTF.

This clonotype was counted ten times or more. This sequence joins TRBV12-3 or TRBV12-4 and TRBJ2-7; D unclear. The CDR3 covers 13 residues. Trimming took off 4 bases at V and 7 bases at J, with 14 bases between the two ends. CDR3 nucleotides: TGTGCCAGCAGTTCCGTCATACCACGGGAGCAGTACTTC. This gives the protein CASSSVIPREQYF.

This clonotype was seen many times. The V call is TRBV20-1, the J call TRBJ2-7, with 9 bases fitting TRBD2. Unmatched junction bases numbered 10, after V lost 3 bases and J lost 4 bases. The germline V gene has CDR1 DFQATT and CDR2 SNEGSKA (reference sequence). CDR3 length: 15 residues. CDR3 residues: CSARVLAGARYEQYF. The CDR3 region has the DNA TGCAGTGCTAGGGTTTTAGCGGGAGCGAGGTACGAGCAGTACTTC.

This clonotype has ten or more counts. This chain links TRBV24-1 with TRBJ1-5; 7 nucleotides line up with TRBD1. Unmatched junction bases numbered 9, after V lost 2 bases and J lost 3 bases. The CDR3 totals 17 residues. Germline CDR1 and CDR2: KGHDR and SFDVKD. The CDR3 nucleotides are TGTGCCACCAGTGATTCATCCGGGACAGCGAACAATCAGCCCCAGCATTTT. As protein: CATSDSSGTANNQPQHF.